This entry lists 27 T cell receptor beta chains sequenced from one sample in a study of blood T cell repertoires in COVID-19 (dated by TCRdb to 2018 to 2020). The protocol used for the library was the immunoSEQ multiplex PCR assay. In its TCRdb copy, this immuneACCESS table keeps in-frame sequences only and misses some clones. Where compared with another copy, unresolved V genes explain less than half of these, and the others have no known cause. The sample table records around 190,000 clones; about 88% of these occur just once. The ten largest clones add up to over 15% of the sample. The sequencing sample was made of peripheral blood. Receptor source: a man in his fifties with COVID-19, enrolled during active disease.

The genes are TRBV5-8 and TRBJ1-4; TRBD1 is a possible D gene (6 bases). V was clipped by 3 bases and J by 5 bases, with 17 bases between them. This CDR3 is 16 amino acids long. Germline values: CDR1 SGHTS, CDR2 YDEGEE. In nucleotides, the CDR3 is TGTGCCAGCAGCTCCGGGAGGACAGCTCTAAATGAAAAACTGTTTTTT. Its translation is CASSSGRTALNEKLFF.

The rearrangement joins TRBV19 to TRBJ1-4, with a possible D match to TRBD1 (6 bases). Germline CDR1 reads LNHDA; CDR2 reads SQIVND (reference sequence). The V and J ends lost 4 bases and 2 bases respectively, with 8 bases between them. The CDR3 covers 14 residues. CDR3 protein: CASSTGHTNEKLFF. In DNA, the CDR3 is TGTGCCAGTAGTACGGGACACACTAATGAAAAACTGTTTTTT.

The CDR3: CASTLNGGASDTQYF. CDR3 bases: TGTGCCAGCACTTTGAACGGGGGGGCCTCAGATACGCAGTATTTT. The genes are TRBV7-2 and TRBJ2-3; 8 positions agree with TRBD2. Looked up from germline, CDR1 is SGHTA and CDR2 is FQGNSA. Germline trimming cut 7 bases from V and 4 bases from J; bases unmatched to any gene: 10. The CDR3 has 15 amino acids.

The chain uses TRBV6-6 and TRBJ1-1; 11 bases are a match to TRBD1. Germline values: CDR1 MNHNY, CDR2 SVGAGI (reference sequence). The length of the CDR3 is 13 residues. Unmatched junction bases numbered 5, after V lost 7 bases and J lost 7 bases. CDR3 sequence (DNA): TGTGCCAGCACTGGGACAGGGGGAAGTGAAGCTTTCTTT. Its protein product is CASTGTGGSEAFF.

V gene TRBV7-8 combines with J gene TRBJ2-2; the D gene is possibly TRBD2 (5 bases). Germline assignment: CDR1 SGHVS and CDR2 FQNEAQ. This CDR3 is 15 amino acids long. Trimming took off 2 bases at V and 5 bases at J, with 12 bases between the two ends. The CDR3 bases are TGTGCCAGCAGCTTACGGACTGGGAAAACCGGGGAGCTGTTTTTT. It translates to CASSLRTGKTGELFF.

The chain recombines TRBV29-1 with TRBJ2-1, with a tentative D call TRBD2 (6 bases). From germline, CDR1 is SQVTM and CDR2 ANQGSEA. This CDR3 comprises 18 residues. V was trimmed by 0 bases and J by 4 bases, leaving 22 bases between them. The CDR3 sequence is CSVEDKLRGTADYNEQFF. In nucleotides, the CDR3 is TGCAGCGTTGAAGACAAATTACGCGGGACGGCAGATTACAATGAGCAGTTCTTC.

This rearrangement joins TRBV15 to TRBJ2-7, with D perhaps TRBD1 (5 bases). Trimming stripped 0 bases from V and 7 bases from J, with 13 bases between. The germline CDR1 and CDR2 sequences are LNHNV and YYDKDF (reference sequence). This CDR3 has 14 residues. The CDR3 DNA reads TGTGCCACCAGCAGAGATCCCAGGGTGGGGGAGCAGTACTTC. This encodes CATSRDPRVGEQYF.

This chain links TRBV11-2 with TRBJ2-3, with TRBD2 matching over 11 bases. CDR3 length: 16 amino acids. The J segment lost 0 bases and the V segment lost 6 bases, leaving 5 bases of the junction unmatched. Per germline, CDR1 SGHAT and CDR2 FQNNGV. CDR3 DNA sequence: TGTGCCAGCAGACTGGGGACTAGCGGTAGCACAGATACGCAGTATTTT. Translated: CASRLGTSGSTDTQYF. Using reference TRBV11-2 and TRBJ2-3 for the parts outside the CDR3, the full variable domain is EAGVAQSPRYKIIEKRQSVAFWCNPISGHATLYWYQQILGQGPKLLIQFQNNGVVDDSQLPKDRFSAERLKGVDSTLKIQPAKLEDSAVYLCASRLGTSGSTDTQYFGPGTRLTVL.

This chain connects TRBV19 to TRBJ2-6; D uncertain. CDR3 size: 15 residues. Trimming took off 4 bases at V and 2 bases at J, with 9 bases between the two ends. CDR1 LNHDA and CDR2 SQIVND come from the germline V gene (reference sequence). The CDR3: CASSTGMAGANVLTF. The CDR3 coding sequence is TGTGCCAGTAGTACAGGAATGGCTGGGGCCAACGTCCTGACTTTC.

The chain uses TRBV7-2 and TRBJ2-7; 8 bases fit TRBD2. Per germline, CDR1 SGHTA and CDR2 FQGNSA. Trimming removed 5 bases from V and 1 base from J; junction bases left unmatched: 7. The CDR3 spans 15 residues. The CDR3 nucleotides are TGTGCCAGCAGCACAGCGGGGGCTCTATCCTACGAGCAGTACTTC. This encodes CASSTAGALSYEQYF.

The gene calls are TRBV30 and TRBJ2-3, with TRBD2 matching 7 bases. The germline V gene encodes CDR1 GTSNPN and CDR2 SVGIG (reference sequence). This CDR3 comprises 13 residues. Trimming removed 0 bases from V and 4 bases from J; junction bases left unmatched: 1. This CDR3 is CAWSVSGSDTQYF. CDR3 coding DNA: TGTGCCTGGAGTGTTAGCGGGTCAGATACGCAGTATTTT.

This clone is a singleton in its sample. The chain joins TRBV27 to TRBJ2-1; 8 bases are a match to TRBD1. V shed 6 bases, J shed 4 bases, and the junction held 5 bases outside the gene matches. CDR1 is MNHEY, CDR2 SMNVEV, per germline (reference sequence). This CDR3 has 14 amino acids. The CDR3 loop reads CASRDRESYNEQFF. As DNA, the CDR3 is TGTGCCAGCAGGGACAGGGAAAGTTACAATGAGCAGTTCTTC.

The CDR3 reads CASSIGLAGDTHEQYF. The CDR3 DNA follows: TGTGCCAGTAGTATTGGGCTAGCGGGAGATACCCACGAGCAGTACTTC. V usage is TRBV19 and J usage is TRBJ2-7; 10 nucleotides agree with TRBD2. This CDR3 is built from 16 residues. Trimming took 3 bases from V and 5 from J; bases not matched to a gene: 10. Looked up from germline, CDR1 is LNHDA and CDR2 is SQIVND (reference sequence).

This clone was observed a single time. The chain combines TRBV2 with TRBJ1-5; no reliable D call. The germline V gene has CDR1 SNHLY and CDR2 FYNNEI. This CDR3 region has 14 residues. Trimming removed 3 bases at V and 1 base at J, with 7 bases between. Written as DNA, the CDR3 is TGTGCCAGCAGTGATGTGGCCAGCAATCAGCCCCAGCATTTT. Protein sequence: CASSDVASNQPQHF.

The J gene is TRBJ1-1, the V gene TRBV5-4; D possibly corresponds to TRBD1 (6 bases). Germline V gene lookup returns CDR1 SGHNT and CDR2 YYREEE (reference sequence). The CDR3 has 16 residues. V lost 0 bases to trimming and J lost 0 bases, with 12 bases between them. In DNA form, the CDR3 reads TGTGCCAGCAGCTTGGCCAAGAACAGGGTGAACACTGAAGCTTTCTTT. Translating it yields CASSLAKNRVNTEAFF.

This clone is a singleton in its sample. The CDR3: CASSQDLPGDEKLFF. Written as DNA, the CDR3 is TGTGCCAGCAGCCAAGATTTGCCGGGGGATGAAAAACTGTTTTTT. This chain links TRBV3-1 (or the pseudogene TRBV3-2) with TRBJ1-4; tentative D call: TRBD1 (5 bases). The germline V gene encodes CDR1 LGHDT and CDR2 YNNKEL (reference sequence). The CDR3 has 15 amino acids. V shed 0 bases and J shed 6 bases, with 11 bases lying between them.

The rearrangement joins TRBV6-5 to TRBJ1-1, with D perhaps TRBD1 (6 bases). Trimming left V 6 bases short and J 3 bases short, with 11 bases between. The length of the CDR3 is 13 residues. Germline V CDR1 and CDR2: MNHEY, SVGAGI. Here the CDR3 DNA reads TGTGCCAGCAGCCATAACAGGGACACTGAAGCTTTCTTT. Encoded protein: CASSHNRDTEAFF.

This clone showed up just once. The chain has TRBV3-1 (or the pseudogene TRBV3-2) and TRBJ1-1; TRBD1 matches 12 bases. From germline, CDR1 is LGHDT and CDR2 YNNKEL (reference sequence). The CDR3 is 17 amino acids. J gave up 3 bases and V 0 bases, and 5 bases lay outside the gene matches. CDR3 in DNA: TGTGCCAGCAGCCAAGACGGGGACAGGGGGCCCCACACTGAAGCTTTCTTT. Translation gives CASSQDGDRGPHTEAFF.

J is TRBJ2-1 and V is TRBV10-3; 11 bases are a match to TRBD2. V gave up 6 bases and J gave up 4 bases; unmatched junction bases: 5. CDR1 ENHRY and CDR2 SYGVKD come from the germline V gene. The CDR3 loop spans 15 amino acids. The CDR3 sequence: CAIRVRLAGYNEQFF. CDR3 nucleotide sequence: TGTGCCATCAGGGTACGACTAGCGGGGTACAATGAGCAGTTCTTC.

The chain has TRBV11-2 and TRBJ2-2, with a tentative D call TRBD1 (5 bases). Per the germline V gene, CDR1 is SGHAT and CDR2 is FQNNGV. The CDR3 consists of 15 residues. With 0 bases removed from V and 1 base from J, the gap between germline ends came to 6 bases. The CDR3 sequence: CASSLDQGNTGELFF. The CDR3 nucleotides are TGTGCCAGCAGCTTAGATCAGGGGAACACCGGGGAGCTGTTTTTT.

The rearrangement uses TRBV6-5 and TRBJ2-5, with D perhaps matching TRBD2 (6 bases). The CDR3 consists of 14 residues. Germline assignment: CDR1 MNHEY and CDR2 SVGAGI. Trimming took 6 bases from V and 2 from J, leaving 13 bases between them. The DNA of the CDR3 is TGTGCCAGCAGGCGCGGGACTCCACAAGAGACCCAGTACTTC. The encoded protein is CASRRGTPQETQYF.

CDR3 sequence reads: CATKGDTYTGELFF. In nucleotides, the CDR3 is TGCGCCACCAAGGGGGACACCTACACCGGGGAGCTGTTTTTT. The chain carries TRBV5-1 and TRBJ2-2; perhaps TRBD1 as D (6 bases). Trimming left V 9 bases short and J 3 bases short, with 15 bases between. This CDR3 comprises 14 residues. Looked up from germline, CDR1 is SGHRS and CDR2 is YFSETQ. Supplemented by reference TRBV5-1 and TRBJ2-2, the full variable domain reads KAGVTQTPRYLIKTRGQQVTLSCSPISGHRSVSWYQQTPGQGLQFLFEYFSETQRNKGNFPGRFSGRQFSNSRSEMNVSTLELGDSALYLCATKGDTYTGELFFGEGSRLTVL.

This clone turned up a few times. The genes are TRBV12-3 or TRBV12-4 and TRBJ1-1; 7 nucleotides align to TRBD1. V shed 6 bases, J shed 11 bases, and the junction held 12 bases outside the gene matches. The CDR3 loop spans 13 amino acids. The DNA of the CDR3 is TGTGCCAGCAGGCAAGGACAGGCGAATCGGGCTTTCTTT. Its protein product is CASRQGQANRAFF.

The rearrangement joins TRBV14 to TRBJ1-1; no clear D gene. V shed 6 bases and J shed 1 base, with 9 bases lying between them. Looked up from germline, CDR1 is SGHDN and CDR2 is FVKESK. The CDR3 sequence is 13 residues long. CDR3 sequence (DNA): TGTGCCAGCAGTTCCCAGTGGAACACTGAAGCTTTCTTT. Translation gives CASSSQWNTEAFF.

The V gene is TRBV2, the J gene TRBJ2-7; D is unresolved. CDR3 length: 12 residues. V lost 6 bases to trimming and J lost 9 bases, with 15 bases between them. Per germline, CDR1 SNHLY and CDR2 FYNNEI. For the CDR3, the DNA is TGTGCCAGCAGGGAACATGCTCCGGGGCAGTACTTC. Residues: CASREHAPGQYF.

The chain combines TRBV30 with TRBJ2-3, with 8 bases aligning to TRBD2. This CDR3 has 16 residues. V shed 0 bases, J shed 6 bases, and the junction held 11 bases outside the gene matches. Germline loops: CDR1 GTSNPN, CDR2 SVGIG (reference sequence). CDR3 sequence reads: CAWSVRSGGPLDTQYF. The CDR3 bases are TGTGCCTGGAGTGTACGGTCGGGAGGGCCATTGGATACGCAGTATTTT.

The V gene is TRBV27, the J gene TRBJ2-2, with 8 bases identical to TRBD1. This CDR3 has 16 residues. After removal of 5 bases from V and 2 bases from J, the junction contained 7 bases not matched to a gene. Germline CDR1 MNHEY, CDR2 SMNVEV (reference sequence). CDR3 DNA: TGTGCCAGCAGTCCCGGGGCAGGGGGCAACACCGGGGAGCTGTTTTTT. It translates to CASSPGAGGNTGELFF.